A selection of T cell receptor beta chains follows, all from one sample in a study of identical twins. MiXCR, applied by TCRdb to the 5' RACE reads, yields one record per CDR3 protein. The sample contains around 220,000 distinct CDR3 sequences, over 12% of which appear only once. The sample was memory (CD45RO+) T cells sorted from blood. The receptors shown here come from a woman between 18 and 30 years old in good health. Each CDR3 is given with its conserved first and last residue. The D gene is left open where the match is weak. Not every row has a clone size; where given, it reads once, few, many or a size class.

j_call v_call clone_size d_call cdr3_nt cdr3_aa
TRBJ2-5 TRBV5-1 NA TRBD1 TGCGCCAGCAGCTTGGCCCAGGGGGTAGGGGGAGAGACCCAGTACTTC CASSLAQGVGGETQYF
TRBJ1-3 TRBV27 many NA TGTGCCAGCAGTTTAACAGGGAGGTCTGGAAACACCATATATTTT CASSLTGRSGNTIYF
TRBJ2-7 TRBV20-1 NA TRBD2 TGCAGTGCAAACCCGGTAGCGGGAGCCTACGAGCAGTACTTC CSANPVAGAYEQYF
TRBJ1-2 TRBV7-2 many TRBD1 TGTGCCAGCAGCGATCGGGCCCAGGGGGATGGCTACACCTTC CASSDRAQGDGYTF
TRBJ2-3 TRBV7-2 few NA TGTGCCAGCAGCTTAGCGGGGGGCATCAGCACAGATACGCAGTATTTT CASSLAGGISTDTQYF
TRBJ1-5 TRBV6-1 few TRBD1 TGTGCCAGCAGTCGACAGGGGGCGGATCAGCCCCAGCATTTT CASSRQGADQPQHF
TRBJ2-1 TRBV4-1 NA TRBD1 TGCGCCAGCAGCCAAGCTGGACAGGGGGGCGAGCAGTTCTTC CASSQAGQGGEQFF
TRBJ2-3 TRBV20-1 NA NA TGCAGTGGTTTGAGGCAGCGGAGACCGAAGAGCTCAGATACGCAGTATTTT CSGLRQRRPKSSDTQYF
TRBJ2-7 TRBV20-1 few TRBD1 TGCAGTGCGGGACAGGGTGGCTACGAGCAGTACTTC CSAGQGGYEQYF
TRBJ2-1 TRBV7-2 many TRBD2 TGTGCCAGCGTCCCCGGGACTAGTAACAATGAGCAGTTCTTC CASVPGTSNNEQFF
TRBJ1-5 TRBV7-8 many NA TGTGCCAGCAGCTTAGCGACAGGATTCAATCAGCCCCAGCATTTT CASSLATGFNQPQHF
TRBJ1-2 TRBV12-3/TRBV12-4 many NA TGTGCCACTACGGGGGGGGGATCCGGCTACACCTTC CATTGGGSGYTF
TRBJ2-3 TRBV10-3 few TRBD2 TGTGCCACTGCGGGGGGGCCAGAAGATACGCAGTATTTT CATAGGPEDTQYF
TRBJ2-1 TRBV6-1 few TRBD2 TGTGCCAGCAGAATGGGGGGTGGGGCTAGCGGGAGGACCTATGAGCAGTTCTTC CASRMGGGASGRTYEQFF
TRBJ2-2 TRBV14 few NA TGTGCCAGCAGCCAAGTTGGAGGGGCGCCCGGGGAGCTGTTTTTT CASSQVGGAPGELFF
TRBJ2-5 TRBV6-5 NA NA TGTGCCAGCAGTTACTACCGTGGGGAGACCCAGTACTTC CASSYYRGETQYF
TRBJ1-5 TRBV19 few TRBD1 TGTGCCAGTAGTGTTACAGGGGGCGGGCAGCCCCAGCATTTT CASSVTGGGQPQHF
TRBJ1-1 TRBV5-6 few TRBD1 TGTGCCAGCAGCTGGACAGGGCGTGACGACACTGAAGCTTTCTTT CASSWTGRDDTEAFF
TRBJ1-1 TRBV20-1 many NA TGCAGCGGAAGAAGAATGGACACTGAAGCTTTCTTT CSGRRMDTEAFF
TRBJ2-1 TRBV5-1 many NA TGCGCCAGCAGCCGGGAAGGGGATGAGCAGTTCTTC CASSREGDEQFF
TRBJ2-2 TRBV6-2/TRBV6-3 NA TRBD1 TGTGCCAGCAGCTCCCACAGGGGTCCTAACACCGGGGAGCTGTTTTTT CASSSHRGPNTGELFF
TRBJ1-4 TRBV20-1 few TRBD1 TGCAGTGCTAGAGATAGCAGGCAGGGGGGTGAAAAACTGTTTTTT CSARDSRQGGEKLFF
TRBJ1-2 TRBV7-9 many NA TGTGCCAGCAGCTTAGGCTACACAGCTAGCTATGGCTACACCTTC CASSLGYTASYGYTF
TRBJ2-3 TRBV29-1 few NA TGCAGCGTTGAGGAGGGCCGGAATACGCAGTATTTT CSVEEGRNTQYF
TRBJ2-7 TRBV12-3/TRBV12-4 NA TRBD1 TGTGCCAGCAGTTCTTCCCGGGACAGGCACACGAGGGGCTCCTACGAGCAGTACTTC CASSSSRDRHTRGSYEQYF
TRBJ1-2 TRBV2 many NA TGTGCCAGCAGGGAGACAGATTATGGCTACACCTTC CASRETDYGYTF
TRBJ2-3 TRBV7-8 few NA TGTGCCAGCAGCTCCAAGACTAGCACAGATACGCAGTATTTT CASSSKTSTDTQYF
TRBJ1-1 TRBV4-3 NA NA TGCGCCAGCAGCCAAGACCCCGGGAACACTGAAGCTTTCTTT CASSQDPGNTEAFF
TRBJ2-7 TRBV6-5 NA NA TGTGCCAGCAGTTACTTAGGGGCGAGCTCCTACGAGCAGTACTTC CASSYLGASSYEQYF
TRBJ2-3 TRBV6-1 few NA TGTGCCAGCAGTCCTACCTACCCCACAGATACGCAGTATTTT CASSPTYPTDTQYF
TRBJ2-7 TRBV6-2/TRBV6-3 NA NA TGTGCCAGCCTACGCCCCCAAGGGGAGCAGTACTTC CASLRPQGEQYF
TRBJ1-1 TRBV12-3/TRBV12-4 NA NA TGTGCCAGCAGTGCTTGGGCAGGGAGAACAGCTTTCTTT CASSAWAGRTAFF
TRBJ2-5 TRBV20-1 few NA TGCAGTGCTAGATCTTCGGACAGCACGGAGACCCAGTACTTC CSARSSDSTETQYF
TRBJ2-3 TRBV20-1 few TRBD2 TGCAGTGCTGTAGGACTAGCGGGGGGCACAGATACGCAGTATTTT CSAVGLAGGTDTQYF
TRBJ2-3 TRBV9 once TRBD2 TGTGCCAGCAGCGCTCTAGCGGCTAGCACAGATACGCAGTATTTT CASSALAASTDTQYF
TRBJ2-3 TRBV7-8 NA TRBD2 TGTGCCAGCAGCTTAATCGGCGGGAGGGCAGATACGCAGTATTTT CASSLIGGRADTQYF
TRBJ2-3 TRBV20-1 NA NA TGCAGTGCTAAGGGGCAGGGGACAGATACGCAGTATTTT CSAKGQGTDTQYF
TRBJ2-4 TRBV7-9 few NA TGTGCCAGCAGCAGGAGCGGTACTTGGGCCAAAAACATTCAGTACTTC CASSRSGTWAKNIQYF
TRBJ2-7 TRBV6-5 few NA TGTGCCAGCAGTTACTCTATAGGCAGCTACGAGCAGTACTTC CASSYSIGSYEQYF
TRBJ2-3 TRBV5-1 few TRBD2 TGCGCCAGCGGGACTAGCGGGGGAATCACAGATACGCAGTATTTT CASGTSGGITDTQYF
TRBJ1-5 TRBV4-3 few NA TGCGCCAGCAGCCGTGACTCGACCAACAATCAGCCCCAGCATTTT CASSRDSTNNQPQHF
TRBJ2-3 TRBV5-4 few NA TGTGCCAGCAGCTTGCGGGGGGCTCAAGATACGCAGTATTTT CASSLRGAQDTQYF
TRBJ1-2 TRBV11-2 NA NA TGTGCCAGCAGCTGGGGGAAAGGGGATGGCTACACCTTC CASSWGKGDGYTF
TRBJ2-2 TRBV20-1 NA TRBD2 TGCAGTGCTATTAGTCGGGGGAGGGGCACCGGGGAGCTGTTTTTT CSAISRGRGTGELFF
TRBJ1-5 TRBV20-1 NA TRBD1 TGCAGTGCTAGAGAATCAGGACAGGGACAAAATCAGCCCCAGCATTTT CSARESGQGQNQPQHF
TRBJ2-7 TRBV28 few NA TGTGCCAGCAGTTTATCCCTCCGGGAGCGGGCCTCCTACGAGCAGTACTTC CASSLSLRERASYEQYF